These 32 T cell receptor beta chains came from one sample sequenced in a study of cytomegalovirus exposure and HLA in healthy donors (dated by TCRdb to 2015 to 2018). Receptors were amplified or captured by the immunoSEQ multiplex PCR assay. TCRdb took over this immuneACCESS table, retaining in-frame rearrangements with V and J assigned. Such tables are incomplete; in checked studies, under half of the missing clones stem from an unresolved V gene, and the remainder is unexplained. The sample profile shows approximately 260,000 clones; around 85% of them were found once. The ten most abundant clones make up 1% to 1.5% of the sample. The specimen sequenced was PBMCs. The receptor set was obtained from a woman aged 25 to 45 in good health and CMV-seropositive.

The chain carries TRBV5-1 and TRBJ2-6, with D possibly TRBD1 on 5 matching bases. The V gene lost 7 bases and the J gene lost 0 bases, with 8 bases spanning the gap. Germline V gene data show CDR1 as SGHRS and CDR2 as YFSETQ. CDR3 length equals 14 residues. Here the CDR3 reads CASGDSSGANVLTF. CDR3 coding DNA: TGCGCCAGCGGAGACAGCTCTGGGGCCAACGTCCTGACTTTC.

In DNA, the CDR3 is TGCAGCGCGGGGTGGGGGGAAGATACGCAGTATTTT. Translation gives CSAGWGEDTQYF. The chain combines TRBV29-1 with TRBJ2-3, with D maybe TRBD2 (6 bases). CDR3 size: 12 residues. Germline values: CDR1 SQVTM, CDR2 ANQGSEA. Trimming cost V 7 bases and J 5 bases, with 13 bases left between them.

The chain couples TRBV5-4 to TRBJ2-1, with 7 bases matching TRBD2. V lost 2 bases and J lost 9; bases outside the gene matches: 11. CDR1 SGHNT and CDR2 YYREEE come from the germline V gene (reference sequence). CDR3 length: 15 residues. CDR3 region: CASSLGGRGSGEQFF. Here the CDR3 DNA reads TGTGCCAGCAGCTTAGGCGGGAGAGGATCAGGTGAGCAGTTCTTC.

This chain links TRBV5-6 with TRBJ2-7; a possible D gene is TRBD1 (5 bases). Germline V gives CDR1 SGHDT, CDR2 YYEEEE. This CDR3 is built from 15 residues. V was pared by 0 bases and J by 5 bases, with 15 bases between. The CDR3 DNA follows: TGTGCCAGCAGCTTGGTCGTGCAGGGCGAGGACGAGCAGTACTTC. This translates into CASSLVVQGEDEQYF.

This CDR3 is CASSSRTSRPNEQFF. The CDR3 coding sequence is TGTGCCAGCAGCTCTAGAACCTCCCGACCTAATGAGCAGTTCTTC. The V gene is TRBV7-8, the J gene TRBJ2-1; no firm D call. V was pared by 4 bases and J by 7 bases, with 17 bases between. Germline V gene data show CDR1 as SGHVS and CDR2 as FQNEAQ. The CDR3 totals 15 residues.

This rearrangement joins TRBV30 to TRBJ2-1; 8 nucleotides match TRBD2. The V segment lost 3 bases and the J segment 3 bases; nucleotides outside the gene matches: 7. The CDR3 runs 15 residues. Germline V gene sequence: CDR1 GTSNPN, CDR2 SVGIG (reference sequence). Here the CDR3 reads CAWSRPAGDYNEQFF. The CDR3 DNA is TGTGCCTGGAGCCGCCCAGCGGGAGACTACAATGAGCAGTTCTTC.

Only one count was recorded for this clone. The chain carries TRBV4-2 and TRBJ2-7; the match to TRBD2 covers 15 bases. From germline, CDR1 is LGHNA and CDR2 YNFKEQ. V shed 4 bases and J 0 bases; nucleotides not matched to a gene: 13. This CDR3 is built from 20 residues. The CDR3 here is CASSPTPGLAGGRSSYEQYF. The CDR3 region has the DNA TGTGCCAGCAGCCCCACCCCGGGACTAGCGGGAGGAAGGAGCTCCTACGAGCAGTACTTC.

The chain is built from TRBV5-4 and TRBJ2-7; a possible D gene is TRBD2 (6 bases). Trimming took 0 bases from V and 5 from J, leaving 21 bases between them. CDR1 is SGHNT and CDR2 is YYREEE in the germline V gene (reference sequence). The length of the CDR3 is 17 residues. The CDR3: CASSLDGTGAGQDEQYF. The CDR3 region has the DNA TGTGCCAGCAGCTTGGATGGTACAGGAGCGGGTCAGGACGAGCAGTACTTC.

This sequence joins TRBV5-1 and TRBJ1-2; D might be TRBD1 (6 bases). The CDR3 consists of 13 residues. Germline CDR1 is SGHRS and CDR2 is YFSETQ. V lost 0 bases and J lost 8, with 11 bases in between. CDR3 protein: CASSLEMGAGYTF. The DNA of the CDR3 is TGCGCCAGCAGCTTGGAGATGGGGGCCGGCTACACCTTC.

This clone was seen only a few times. This sequence joins TRBV5-1 and TRBJ2-2, with D tentatively TRBD1 (6 bases). The CDR3 length is 16 residues. The V end lost 2 bases, the J end lost 1 base, and 12 bases lay between the germline ends. CDR1 and CDR2 (germline): SGHRS, YFSETQ. CDR3 in DNA: TGCGCCAGCAGCTTCTCAGGGGTTAGGAACACCGGGGAGCTGTTTTTT. Residues: CASSFSGVRNTGELFF.

The chain combines TRBV5-6 with TRBJ2-5, with 10 bases aligning to TRBD2. The CDR3 contains 15 residues. J was trimmed by 5 bases and V by 0 bases; bases with no gene match: 4. Germline V CDR1 and CDR2: SGHDT, YYEEEE. The CDR3 DNA sequence: TGTGCCAGCAGCTTGGTGGCTAGCGGGAGTGAGACCCAGTACTTC. Encoded protein: CASSLVASGSETQYF.

The chain recombines TRBV5-1 with TRBJ1-1; no definite D call. V gave up 0 bases and J gave up 3 bases, with 12 bases separating them. The CDR3 covers 15 residues. Germline assignment: CDR1 SGHRS and CDR2 YFSETQ. CDR3 bases: TGCGCCAGCAGCTTGGCTGAAGGGAGGGACACTGAAGCTTTCTTT. It translates to CASSLAEGRDTEAFF. The variable domain in full, with the rest retrieved from reference TRBV5-1 and TRBJ1-1, is KAGVTQTPRYLIKTRGQQVTLSCSPISGHRSVSWYQQTPGQGLQFLFEYFSETQRNKGNFPGRFSGRQFSNSRSEMNVSTLELGDSALYLCASSLAEGRDTEAFFGQGTRLTVV.

V usage is TRBV2 and J usage is TRBJ2-5; 14 bases are a match to TRBD2. Germline trimming cut 3 bases from V and 5 bases from J; bases unmatched to any gene: 5. Germline V gene sequence: CDR1 SNHLY, CDR2 FYNNEI. The length of the CDR3 is 16 residues. The CDR3 protein is CASSDEGLAGDETQYF. The CDR3 DNA sequence: TGTGCCAGCAGTGACGAGGGACTAGCGGGAGATGAGACCCAGTACTTC.

The chain links TRBV6-1 to TRBJ2-4, with D tentatively TRBD1 (6 bases). Looked up from germline, CDR1 is MNHNS and CDR2 is SASEGT. V dropped 1 base and J dropped 5 bases, with 9 bases sitting between them. CDR3 length equals 14 residues. The DNA for the CDR3 is TGTGCCAGCAGTGAAGGGGGGCGAGAAAACATTCAGTACTTC. It encodes CASSEGGRENIQYF.

V usage is TRBV5-4 and J usage is TRBJ2-5; D possibly corresponds to TRBD2 (6 bases). Germline V CDR1 and CDR2: SGHNT, YYREEE (reference sequence). There are 14 residues in the CDR3. V lost 2 bases, J lost 2 bases, and 10 bases lay in between. CDR3 sequence: CASSLRTTQETQYF. In DNA, the CDR3 is TGTGCCAGCAGCTTAAGGACTACACAAGAGACCCAGTACTTC. Full variable domain (remainder filled in from reference TRBV5-4 and TRBJ2-5): ETGVTQSPTHLIKTRGQQVTLRCSSQSGHNTVSWYQQALGQGPQFIFQYYREEENGRGNFPPRFSGLQFPNYSSELNVNALELDDSALYLCASSLRTTQETQYFGPGTRLLVL.

This clone appeared a few times. The V call is TRBV29-1, the J call TRBJ2-3; D possibly corresponds to TRBD1 (6 bases). From germline, CDR1 is SQVTM and CDR2 ANQGSEA. V lost 1 base and J 4 bases, leaving 15 bases between the germline ends. The CDR3 runs to 15 residues. The CDR3 bases are TGCAGCGTTGAAGGGGGGCCCAGGGCTCCAGATACGCAGTATTTT. Translating it yields CSVEGGPRAPDTQYF.

This clone came up once. J is TRBJ1-2 and V is TRBV6-5; TRBD1 is a possible D gene (5 bases). V was clipped by 3 bases and J by 5 bases, with 13 bases between them. The germline gives CDR1 MNHEY, CDR2 SVGAGI. This CDR3 spans 14 amino acids. The CDR3 region has the DNA TGTGCCAGCAGTTATCAATCGGGGGGTTATGGCTACACCTTC. Protein: CASSYQSGGYGYTF.

V and J are TRBV30 and TRBJ1-3; perhaps TRBD1 as D (5 bases). Trimming removed 3 bases at V and 0 bases at J, with 12 bases between. CDR1 is GTSNPN, CDR2 SVGIG, per germline (reference sequence). The CDR3 has 15 residues. The CDR3 region is CAWSMGGFSGNTIYF. The CDR3 DNA is TGTGCCTGGAGCATGGGGGGGTTCTCTGGAAACACCATATATTTT.

The chain combines TRBV5-1 with TRBJ2-7, with a weak D call TRBD1 (6 bases). This CDR3 is built from 15 residues. Germline lookup yields CDR1 SGHRS and CDR2 YFSETQ. V was trimmed by 6 bases and J by 0 bases, leaving 16 bases between them. This CDR3 reads CASNEWGTHSYEQYF. In nucleotides, the CDR3 is TGCGCCAGCAATGAATGGGGGACACACTCCTACGAGCAGTACTTC.

This chain connects TRBV5-1 to TRBJ2-1; TRBD2 matches 8 bases. Germline lookup yields CDR1 SGHRS and CDR2 YFSETQ. V was pared by 4 bases and J by 7 bases, with 10 bases of the junction left unmatched. There are 15 residues in the CDR3. The CDR3 protein is CASSTGTRVLNEQFF. DNA of the CDR3: TGCGCCAGCAGCACCGGGACTAGGGTTCTTAATGAGCAGTTCTTC. Filled out from reference TRBV5-1 and TRBJ2-1, the complete variable domain reads KAGVTQTPRYLIKTRGQQVTLSCSPISGHRSVSWYQQTPGQGLQFLFEYFSETQRNKGNFPGRFSGRQFSNSRSEMNVSTLELGDSALYLCASSTGTRVLNEQFFGPGTRLTVL.

The rearrangement joins TRBV5-1 to TRBJ2-7; perhaps TRBD1 as D (5 bases). The V end lost 4 bases, the J end lost 0 bases, and 17 bases lay between the germline ends. Germline V gene sequence: CDR1 SGHRS, CDR2 YFSETQ. The CDR3 extends over 16 amino acids. CDR3: CASSEDSRSYSYEQYF. DNA for the CDR3: TGCGCCAGCAGCGAAGACAGCCGTTCCTACTCCTACGAGCAGTACTTC.

Details on this clone: At the DNA level, this CDR3 is encoded by other sequences in the same sample as well. The chain recombines TRBV5-1 with TRBJ1-1, with TRBD1 matching over 7 bases. V shed 0 bases, J shed 4 bases, and the junction held 3 bases outside the gene matches. CDR1 SGHRS and CDR2 YFSETQ come from the germline V gene. This CDR3 is 14 amino acids long. This CDR3 reads CASSLDAGGTEAFF. The DNA of the CDR3 is TGCGCCAGCAGCTTGGACGCAGGGGGCACTGAAGCTTTCTTT.

The chain links TRBV28 to TRBJ2-1; TRBD2 matches 14 bases. The CDR3 runs to 18 residues. Germline CDR1 MDHEN, CDR2 SYDVKM. With V trimmed by 2 bases and J by 5 bases, 8 bases remained unmatched. The DNA for the CDR3 is TGTGCCAGCAGTTTACCGGGACTAGCGGGAGTGGGAGACAATGAGCAGTTCTTC. It yields the protein CASSLPGLAGVGDNEQFF.

This sequence joins TRBV2 and TRBJ2-1; the match to TRBD1 covers 9 bases. This CDR3 comprises 16 residues. CDR1 SNHLY and CDR2 FYNNEI come from the germline V gene. The trim removed 3 bases at V and 9 bases at J, leaving 12 bases unmatched. CDR3 sequence reads: CASSDIGQGNEAEQFF. The CDR3 DNA reads TGTGCCAGCAGTGATATTGGACAGGGGAATGAAGCTGAGCAGTTCTTC. Variable domain in full (rest from reference TRBV2 and TRBJ2-1): EPEVTQTPSHQVTQMGQEVILRCVPISNHLYFYWYRQILGQKVEFLVSFYNNEISEKSEIFDDQFSVERPDGSNFTLKIRSTKLEDSAMYFCASSDIGQGNEAEQFFGPGTRLTVL.

The rearrangement links TRBV5-1 to TRBJ1-1; tentatively, D is TRBD1 (6 bases). Between the trimmed V and J ends, which lost 2 bases and 0 bases, there was a span of 17 bases. In germline, CDR1 is SGHRS, CDR2 YFSETQ. The CDR3 runs 17 residues. The DNA of the CDR3 is TGCGCCAGCAGCTTCCCAGGGACAAGGGAAATGAACACTGAAGCTTTCTTT. Protein sequence: CASSFPGTREMNTEAFF.

The genes are TRBV5-1 and TRBJ2-3; unclear D gene. V shed 7 bases and J shed 2 bases, with 11 bases lying between them. The CDR3 is made up of 13 amino acids. Germline V gene data show CDR1 as SGHRS and CDR2 as YFSETQ. CDR3 sequence reads: CASGREVTDTQYF. In nucleotides, the CDR3 is TGCGCCAGCGGCCGAGAGGTCACAGATACGCAGTATTTT.

This sequence joins TRBV29-1 and TRBJ1-2; no reliable D call. CDR3 length equals 12 residues. Germline V CDR1 and CDR2: SQVTM, ANQGSEA. Trimming took 6 bases from V and 3 from J, leaving 11 bases between them. CDR3 residues: CSVHQLDYGYTF. The CDR3 DNA is TGCAGCGTCCACCAACTAGACTATGGCTACACCTTC.

This CDR3 reads CSVVLAASYEQYF. The CDR3 DNA sequence: TGCAGCGTTGTACTAGCGGCCTCCTACGAGCAGTACTTC. The rearrangement joins TRBV29-1 to TRBJ2-7, with 8 bases identical to TRBD2. This CDR3 has 13 residues. V gave up 4 bases and J gave up 0 bases; unmatched junction bases: 2. Germline CDR1 and CDR2: SQVTM and ANQGSEA.

The V gene is TRBV6-6, the J gene TRBJ2-5; 7 bases match TRBD1. The CDR3 is 15 amino acids. V gave up 6 bases and J gave up 7 bases; unmatched junction bases: 14. The germline CDR1 and CDR2 sequences are MNHNY and SVGAGI (reference sequence). The CDR3 DNA reads as TGTGCCAGCAGCCGCGACCCGACAGGGTACGGGACCCAGTACTTC. Amino acids: CASSRDPTGYGTQYF.

The chain uses TRBV28 and TRBJ2-5; 7 nucleotides align to TRBD2. V trimming: 2 bases; J trimming: 7 bases; junction bases outside the gene matches: 10. This CDR3 contains 15 residues. Germline V lookup: CDR1 MDHEN, CDR2 SYDVKM. The CDR3 nucleotides read TGTGCCAGCAGTTTAGTACTAGCGATGCCCGGGACCCAGTACTTC. It specifies CASSLVLAMPGTQYF.

The chain combines TRBV6-5 with TRBJ1-5; D is uncertain. Trimming stripped 2 bases from V and 4 bases from J, with 6 bases between. The CDR3 covers 13 residues. Germline V lookup: CDR1 MNHEY, CDR2 SVGAGI. Written as DNA, the CDR3 is TGTGCCAGCAGTTACACTAGGAATCAGCCCCAGCATTTT. Translation: CASSYTRNQPQHF.

The rearrangement links TRBV5-4 to TRBJ2-1; 8 nucleotides match TRBD1. The V gene end was trimmed by 6 bases and the J gene end by 4 bases; junction bases not matched to a gene: 9. The V gene's germline CDR1 is SGHNT and CDR2 YYREEE (reference sequence). The CDR3 length is 15 residues. The CDR3: CASKSRGRTYNEQFF. The CDR3 nucleotides are TGTGCCAGCAAATCCAGGGGGCGGACATACAATGAGCAGTTCTTC.